These 31 T cell receptor beta chains were sequenced from one sample in a study of cytomegalovirus exposure and HLA in healthy donors. TCRdb's table, derived via immunoSEQ multiplex PCR, lists solely in-frame clones and lacks some. Here the sample spans under 250,000 clones, about 89% being singletons. Sequencing was performed on PBMCs. All receptors come from a woman under 30 in good health and CMV-seronegative.

The chain joins TRBV9 to TRBJ1-2; TRBD1 is a possible D gene (6 bases). Per germline, CDR1 SGDLS and CDR2 YYNGEE. V lost 0 bases to trimming and J lost 3 bases, with 12 bases between them. The CDR3 has 15 amino acids. The CDR3 DNA reads TGTGCCAGCAGCGTAGCCCCCTGGACAGACTATGGCTACACCTTC. Translation: CASSVAPWTDYGYTF.

The genes are TRBV12-2 and TRBJ2-7; TRBD2 is the table's D call, not checked against the DNA. TRBV12-2 has pseudogene status. This CDR3 contains 15 residues. The CDR3: CASRFPYLASYEQYF. CDR3 nucleotides: TGTGCAAGTCGCTTCCCATACCTAGCCAGCTACGAGCAGTACTTC.

The chain couples TRBV13 to TRBJ2-3, with D maybe TRBD1 (6 bases). The germline CDR1 and CDR2 sequences are PRHDT and FYEKMQ (reference sequence). Trimming pared 2 bases from V and 0 bases from J, leaving 18 bases between. This CDR3 has 18 amino acids. CDR3 loop: CASSLFTRGSLSTDTQYF. DNA of the CDR3: TGTGCCAGCAGCTTATTTACGAGGGGGAGCCTGAGCACAGATACGCAGTATTTT.

This rearrangement joins TRBV30 to TRBJ2-1, with a possible D match to TRBD2 (5 bases). The germline V and J ends were trimmed by 7 bases and 4 bases, with 14 bases remaining between them. The germline V gene has CDR1 GTSNPN and CDR2 SVGIG (reference sequence). The CDR3 covers 13 residues. The CDR3 DNA sequence: TGTGCCTCACGTAGGCCGGGGTACAATGAGCAGTTCTTC. Its translation: CASRRPGYNEQFF. Combining the CDR3 with reference TRBV30 and TRBJ2-1 gives the whole variable domain SQTIHQWPATLVQPVGSPLSLECTVEGTSNPNLYWYRQAAGRGLQLLFYSVGIGQISSEVPQNLSASRPQDRQFILSSKKLLLSDSGFYLCASRRPGYNEQFFGPGTRLTVL.

The rearrangement uses TRBV5-1 and TRBJ1-4; 7 bases fit TRBD1. The germline CDR1 and CDR2 sequences are SGHRS and YFSETQ. The junction had 4 bases not matched to a gene; V was cut back by 0 bases and J by 8 bases. CDR3 length: 14 amino acids. The CDR3 nucleotides read TGCGCCAGCAGCTTGGGAGGAGGGGGCGAAAAACTGTTTTTT. Translating gives CASSLGGGGEKLFF.

The chain recombines TRBV4-1 with TRBJ1-5; D might be TRBD1 (5 bases). V dropped 4 bases and J dropped 9 bases, with 19 bases sitting between them. The V gene's germline CDR1 is MGHRA and CDR2 YSYEKL. The CDR3 length is 15 residues. The CDR3, as DNA: TGCGCCAGCAGCCGTGTCAGGGCCACCAAACGGCCCCAGCATTTT. Translation: CASSRVRATKRPQHF.

This sequence joins TRBV30 and TRBJ2-2; a weak D match, TRBD2 (6 bases). V was pared by 5 bases and J by 5 bases, with 18 bases between. CDR1 is GTSNPN, CDR2 SVGIG, per germline (reference sequence). CDR3 size: 15 residues. Here the CDR3 reads CAWGGTSNLTGELFF. CDR3 DNA: TGTGCCTGGGGAGGAACTAGCAACTTAACCGGGGAGCTGTTTTTT.

The chain combines TRBV27 with TRBJ1-5, with no clear D. CDR1 is MNHEY, CDR2 SMNVEV, per germline (reference sequence). V lost 3 bases and J 6 bases, leaving 18 bases between the germline ends. There are 16 residues in the CDR3. The DNA of the CDR3 is TGTGCCAGCAGTTTGTCGGGAGGCGAGGATGTTCAGCCCCAGCATTTT. Translating it yields CASSLSGGEDVQPQHF.

The chain combines TRBV9 with TRBJ2-5; TRBD1 agrees at 7 bases. The CDR3 is 19 residues long. CDR1 and CDR2 from the germline V gene are SGDLS and YYNGEE. Unmatched junction bases numbered 22, after V lost 3 bases and J lost 5 bases. The CDR3 sequence is CASSAQKIQGHPLSETQYF. The CDR3 DNA reads as TGTGCCAGCAGCGCCCAAAAGATACAGGGGCACCCCCTCTCGGAGACCCAGTACTTC.

Notes on this clone: Other DNA sequences from this sample encode an identical CDR3 as well. The rearrangement joins TRBV6-1 to TRBJ1-5; 10 positions match TRBD1. The CDR3 loop spans 16 amino acids. V dropped 4 bases and J dropped 3; count of bases not matched to a gene: 6. Germline CDR1 MNHNS, CDR2 SASEGT. For the CDR3, the DNA is TGTGCCAGCAGTGCCTGGACAGGGGGGTCCAATCAGCCCCAGCATTTT. It codes for CASSAWTGGSNQPQHF.

The chain has TRBV5-4 and TRBJ2-5, with 8 bases lining up with TRBD2. V gave up 3 bases and J gave up 2 bases; unmatched junction bases: 6. The germline CDR1 and CDR2 sequences are SGHNT and YYREEE (reference sequence). This CDR3 is built from 15 residues. The DNA for the CDR3 is TGTGCCAGCAGCTGGGGGACTAGTCGGCAAGAGACCCAGTACTTC. This gives the protein CASSWGTSRQETQYF.

The chain uses TRBV25-1 and TRBJ1-2, with 7 positions matching TRBD1. Trimming took 4 bases from V and 7 from J; bases not matched to a gene: 9. Per germline, CDR1 MGHDK and CDR2 SYGVNS. This CDR3 contains 14 residues. CDR3 DNA sequence: TGTGCCAGCAGTGCCAAGGGGACAGAGGGTGGCTACACCTTC. Translation: CASSAKGTEGGYTF.

The DNA for the CDR3 is TGTGCCAGCAGGGGACAGGGGGCAGGGGAGACCCAGTACTTC. As protein: CASRGQGAGETQYF. The V call is TRBV2, the J call TRBJ2-5; 12 nucleotides align to TRBD1. The CDR3 length is 14 residues. V dropped 6 bases and J dropped 5; count of bases not matched to a gene: 4. CDR1 and CDR2 from the germline V gene are SNHLY and FYNNEI.

The chain has TRBV6-6 and TRBJ2-6, with D unclear. CDR1 MNHNY and CDR2 SVGAGI come from the germline V gene (reference sequence). The V end lost 8 bases, the J end lost 0 bases, and 5 bases lay between the germline ends. CDR3 length: 13 residues. The chain's CDR3 is CASYRSGANVLTF. CDR3 DNA: TGTGCCAGCTATCGCTCTGGGGCCAACGTCCTGACTTTC.

The V call is TRBV19, the J call TRBJ1-2; 7 positions agree with TRBD1. V lost 2 bases, J lost 4 bases, and 1 base stayed unmatched. The CDR3 loop spans 13 amino acids. CDR1 and CDR2 from the germline V gene are LNHDA and SQIVND (reference sequence). As DNA, the CDR3 is TGTGCCAGTAGTATATGGGACAGCTATGGCTACACCTTC. This gives the protein CASSIWDSYGYTF. Full variable domain (rest looked up from reference TRBV19 and TRBJ1-2): DGGITQSPKYLFRKEGQNVTLSCEQNLNHDAMYWYRQDPGQGLRLIYYSQIVNDFQKGDIAEGYSVSREKKESFPLTVTSAQKNPTAFYLCASSIWDSYGYTFGSGTRLTVV.

This clone was seen a single time. V gene TRBV7-3 combines with J gene TRBJ2-1; 9 bases line up with TRBD2. The CDR3 sequence is 18 residues long. Germline V CDR1 and CDR2: SGHTA, FQGTGA. With 2 bases clipped from V and 5 bases from J, the junction kept 13 bases outside the gene matches. The CDR3 coding sequence is TGTGCCAGCAGCTTATGGGCGGCGGGAGGGCCCGGGAACAATGAGCAGTTCTTC. This gives the protein CASSLWAAGGPGNNEQFF.

This chain joins TRBV6-5 and TRBJ2-7, with 8 nucleotides matching TRBD2. V trimming: 6 bases; J trimming: 4 bases; junction bases outside the gene matches: 8. Germline V gene data show CDR1 as MNHEY and CDR2 as SVGAGI. This CDR3 comprises 14 residues. The DNA for the CDR3 is TGTGCCAGCAGCGCCAGCCGCGGGGGGTACGAGCAGTACTTC. This translates into CASSASRGGYEQYF.

The sample holds one count of this clone. The chain joins TRBV9 to TRBJ2-5, with D possibly TRBD2 on 5 matching bases. The germline V gene has CDR1 SGDLS and CDR2 YYNGEE. The germline V and J ends were trimmed by 0 bases and 1 base, with 10 bases remaining between them. This CDR3 has 15 amino acids. The CDR3 loop reads CASSVGGARQETQYF. For the CDR3, the DNA is TGTGCCAGCAGCGTAGGGGGAGCGCGCCAAGAGACCCAGTACTTC.

The gene calls are TRBV30 and TRBJ2-1, with TRBD1 identical over 9 bases. CDR1 is GTSNPN, CDR2 SVGIG, per germline (reference sequence). V lost 4 bases to trimming and J lost 7 bases; unmatched junction nucleotides: 8. The CDR3 sequence is 14 residues long. CDR3: CAWTPGTGWNEQFF. CDR3 in DNA: TGTGCCTGGACGCCCGGGACAGGGTGGAATGAGCAGTTCTTC.

The V and J genes are TRBV5-4 and TRBJ2-3, with 8 bases fitting TRBD2. The CDR3 extends over 14 amino acids. With V trimmed by 4 bases and J by 4 bases, 5 bases remained unmatched. From germline, CDR1 is SGHNT and CDR2 YYREEE (reference sequence). CDR3 sequence reads: CASSPEAGADTQYF. The CDR3 DNA reads as TGTGCCAGCAGCCCGGAAGCGGGAGCAGATACGCAGTATTTT.

The V call is TRBV18, the J call TRBJ2-1; 8 positions agree with TRBD2. The CDR3 is 18 residues long. Germline V CDR1 and CDR2: KGHSH, LQKENI. With 3 bases clipped from V and 7 bases from J, the junction kept 17 bases outside the gene matches. CDR3 amino acids: CASSPPLVSAGVLNEQFF. As DNA, the CDR3 is TGTGCCAGCTCACCCCCTCTAGTTTCAGCGGGAGTCTTAAATGAGCAGTTCTTC.

The chain carries TRBV27 and TRBJ2-3, with D possibly being TRBD1 (7 bases). Per the germline V gene, CDR1 is MNHEY and CDR2 is SMNVEV (reference sequence). The CDR3 runs 14 residues. Trimming took 6 bases from V and 3 from J, leaving 13 bases between them. CDR3 amino acids: CASRETGRTDTQYF. CDR3 DNA sequence: TGTGCCAGCAGGGAGACAGGGAGGACAGATACGCAGTATTTT.

The V gene is TRBV28, the J gene TRBJ1-2; tentatively, D is TRBD1 (6 bases). V was clipped by 6 bases and J by 3 bases, with 14 bases between them. Per germline, CDR1 MDHEN and CDR2 SYDVKM. The CDR3 runs 14 residues. The CDR3 sequence is CASRHRENHYGYTF. The DNA of the CDR3 is TGTGCCAGCAGGCACAGGGAGAATCACTATGGCTACACCTTC.

The chain couples TRBV11-2 to TRBJ1-2; perhaps TRBD1 as D (6 bases). The CDR3 is 15 residues long. Between the trimmed V and J ends, which lost 4 bases and 5 bases, there was a span of 17 bases. Germline V lookup: CDR1 SGHAT, CDR2 FQNNGV. Here the CDR3 reads CASSSNPGTPYGYTF. The CDR3 DNA reads as TGTGCCAGCAGCTCGAACCCCGGGACACCTTATGGCTACACCTTC.

This rearrangement joins TRBV19 to TRBJ2-1, with 11 bases fitting TRBD2. The V segment lost 3 bases and the J segment 0 bases; nucleotides outside the gene matches: 1. The CDR3 has 16 amino acids. CDR1 LNHDA and CDR2 SQIVND come from the germline V gene (reference sequence). The CDR3 nucleotides are TGTGCCAGTAGTATCACTAGCGGGAGCTCCTACAATGAGCAGTTCTTC. It encodes CASSITSGSSYNEQFF.

This clone was detected a few times. J is TRBJ2-7 and V is TRBV11-2; D is unclear. Germline V gene data show CDR1 as SGHAT and CDR2 as FQNNGV. This CDR3 spans 10 amino acids. V gave up 5 bases and J gave up 3 bases, with 2 bases separating them. CDR3 nucleotide sequence: TGTGCCAGCAGCCACTACGAGCAGTACTTC. Translated, it gives CASSHYEQYF.

This chain links TRBV4-2 with TRBJ2-7; TRBD2 matches at 10 bases. Unmatched junction bases numbered 13, after V lost 3 bases and J lost 2 bases. Germline V gene sequence: CDR1 LGHNA, CDR2 YNFKEQ. CDR3 size: 18 residues. The CDR3 reads CASSQGQRTSGVTYEQYF. Written as DNA, the CDR3 is TGTGCCAGCAGCCAGGGACAGCGAACTAGCGGGGTGACCTACGAGCAGTACTTC.

The J gene is TRBJ2-7, the V gene TRBV30; TRBD1 matches at 9 bases. CDR1 is GTSNPN, CDR2 SVGIG, per germline (reference sequence). Trimming removed 4 bases from V and 3 bases from J; junction bases left unmatched: 16. This CDR3 is 17 amino acids long. The CDR3 reads CAWNGVLGQGGDYEQYF. The DNA of the CDR3 is TGTGCCTGGAATGGTGTACTGGGACAGGGTGGGGACTACGAGCAGTACTTC.

The gene calls are TRBV21-1 and TRBJ2-7; TRBD2, the D gene given by the table, was not confirmed from the DNA. TRBV21-1 is a recognized pseudogene. The CDR3 contains 17 residues. The DNA for the CDR3 is TGTGCCAGCAGCAAAAGGTGGGAAGCGGAACATCGCTACGAGCAGTACTTC. Amino acid sequence: CASSKRWEAEHRYEQYF.

The rearrangement uses TRBV27 and TRBJ2-2; TRBD2 matches at 7 bases. The J segment lost 0 bases and the V segment lost 4 bases, leaving 11 bases of the junction unmatched. CDR3 length equals 18 residues. Per the germline V gene, CDR1 is MNHEY and CDR2 is SMNVEV (reference sequence). The CDR3 sequence is CASSSRPPLAANTGELFF. The CDR3 nucleotides are TGTGCCAGCAGTTCACGCCCCCCCCTAGCGGCGAACACCGGGGAGCTGTTTTTT.

J is TRBJ2-5 and V is TRBV4-1, with TRBD2 matching 11 bases. V was pared by 3 bases and J by 5 bases, with 11 bases of the junction left unmatched. This CDR3 is 17 amino acids long. The V gene's germline CDR1 is MGHRA and CDR2 YSYEKL. CDR3 sequence: CASSQGTGLAVGETQYF. DNA of the CDR3: TGCGCCAGCAGCCAGGGAACGGGACTAGCGGTAGGGGAGACCCAGTACTTC.